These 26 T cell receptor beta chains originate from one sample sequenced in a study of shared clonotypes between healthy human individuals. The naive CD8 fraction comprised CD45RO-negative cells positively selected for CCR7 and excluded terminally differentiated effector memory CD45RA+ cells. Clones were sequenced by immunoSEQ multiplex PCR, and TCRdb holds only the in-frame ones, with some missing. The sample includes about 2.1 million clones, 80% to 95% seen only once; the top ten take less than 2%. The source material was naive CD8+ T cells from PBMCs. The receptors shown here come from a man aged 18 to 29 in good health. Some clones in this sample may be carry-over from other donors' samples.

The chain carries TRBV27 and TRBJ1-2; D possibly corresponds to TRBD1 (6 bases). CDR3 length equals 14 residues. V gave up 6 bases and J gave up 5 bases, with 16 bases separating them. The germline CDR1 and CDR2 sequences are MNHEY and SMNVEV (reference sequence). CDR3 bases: TGTGCCAGCAGGGCCCCCGGGACATATTATGGCTACACCTTC. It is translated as CASRAPGTYYGYTF.

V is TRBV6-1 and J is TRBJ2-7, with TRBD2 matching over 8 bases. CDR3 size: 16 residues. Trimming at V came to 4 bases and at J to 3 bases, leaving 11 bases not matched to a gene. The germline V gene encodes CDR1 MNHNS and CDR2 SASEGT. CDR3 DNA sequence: TGTGCCAGCAGTGTTATGAATAGCGGGACCCTCTACGAGCAGTACTTC. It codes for CASSVMNSGTLYEQYF.

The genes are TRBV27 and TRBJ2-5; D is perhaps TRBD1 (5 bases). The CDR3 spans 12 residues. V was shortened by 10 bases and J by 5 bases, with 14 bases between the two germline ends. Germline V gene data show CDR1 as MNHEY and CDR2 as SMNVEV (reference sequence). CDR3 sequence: CATKTKGETQYF. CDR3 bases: TGTGCCACCAAAACCAAGGGGGAGACCCAGTACTTC.

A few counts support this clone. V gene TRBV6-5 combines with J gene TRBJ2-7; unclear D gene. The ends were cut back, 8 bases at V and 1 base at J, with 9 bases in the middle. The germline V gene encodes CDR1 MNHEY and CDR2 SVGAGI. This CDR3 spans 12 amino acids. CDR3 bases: TGTGCCAGCTCGGACGGATCCTACGAGCAGTACTTC. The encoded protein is CASSDGSYEQYF.

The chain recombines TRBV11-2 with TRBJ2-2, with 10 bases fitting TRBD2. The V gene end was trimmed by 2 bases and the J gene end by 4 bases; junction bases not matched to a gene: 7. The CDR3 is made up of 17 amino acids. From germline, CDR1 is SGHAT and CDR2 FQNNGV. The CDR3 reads CASSLTPAGGGTGELFF. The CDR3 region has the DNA TGTGCCAGCAGCTTAACGCCAGCGGGAGGGGGCACCGGGGAGCTGTTTTTT.

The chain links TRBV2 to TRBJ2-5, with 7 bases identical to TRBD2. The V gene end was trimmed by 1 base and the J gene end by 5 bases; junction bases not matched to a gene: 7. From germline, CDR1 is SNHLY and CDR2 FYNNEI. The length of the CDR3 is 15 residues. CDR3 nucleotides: TGTGCCAGCAGTGAAGTTGGCGGGAGTATGGAGACCCAGTACTTC. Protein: CASSEVGGSMETQYF.

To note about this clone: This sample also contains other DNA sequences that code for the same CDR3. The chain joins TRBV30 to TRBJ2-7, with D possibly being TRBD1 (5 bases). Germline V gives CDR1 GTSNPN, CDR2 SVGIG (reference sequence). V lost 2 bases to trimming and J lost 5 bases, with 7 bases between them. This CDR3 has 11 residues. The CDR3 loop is CAWSLGDEQYF. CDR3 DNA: TGTGCCTGGAGTCTAGGGGACGAGCAGTACTTC.

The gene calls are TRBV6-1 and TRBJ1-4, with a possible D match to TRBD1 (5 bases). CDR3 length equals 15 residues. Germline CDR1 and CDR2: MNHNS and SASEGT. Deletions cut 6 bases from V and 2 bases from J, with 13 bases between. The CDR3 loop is CASSVTAVTNEKLFF. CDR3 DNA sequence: TGTGCCAGCAGCGTGACAGCGGTTACTAATGAAAAACTGTTTTTT.

The DNA for the CDR3 is TGTGCCAGTAGTATAGGGGCGGGATGGAACTACGAGCAGTACTTC. Protein product: CASSIGAGWNYEQYF. The gene calls are TRBV19 and TRBJ2-7, with D perhaps TRBD2 (6 bases). V lost 1 base to trimming and J lost 3 bases, with 13 bases between them. The CDR3 runs to 15 residues. Looked up from germline, CDR1 is LNHDA and CDR2 is SQIVND (reference sequence).

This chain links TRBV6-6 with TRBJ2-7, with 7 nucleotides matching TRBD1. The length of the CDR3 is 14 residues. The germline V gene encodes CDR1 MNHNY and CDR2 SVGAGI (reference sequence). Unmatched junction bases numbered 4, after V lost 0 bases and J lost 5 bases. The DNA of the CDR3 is TGTGCCAGCAGTTACTCAGGGGGCCCAGACGAGCAGTACTTC. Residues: CASSYSGGPDEQYF.

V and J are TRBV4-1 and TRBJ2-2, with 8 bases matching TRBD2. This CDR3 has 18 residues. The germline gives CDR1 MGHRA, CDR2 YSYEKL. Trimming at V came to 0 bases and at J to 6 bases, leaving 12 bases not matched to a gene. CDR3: CASSQEYDGRAWAGELFF. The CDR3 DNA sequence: TGCGCCAGCAGCCAAGAGTATGACGGGAGGGCCTGGGCCGGGGAGCTGTTTTTT.

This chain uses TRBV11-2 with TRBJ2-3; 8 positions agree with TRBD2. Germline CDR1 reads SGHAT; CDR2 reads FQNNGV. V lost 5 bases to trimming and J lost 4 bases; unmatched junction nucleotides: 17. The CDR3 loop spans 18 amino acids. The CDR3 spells CASSLFTLGREAADTQYF. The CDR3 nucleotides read TGTGCCAGCAGCCTATTCACCCTGGGGCGGGAGGCAGCAGATACGCAGTATTTT.

The CDR3 loop is CASSLDRVSPYSNQPQHF. For the CDR3, the DNA is TGTGCCAGCAGTCTCGACAGGGTGTCCCCTTATAGCAATCAGCCCCAGCATTTT. The J gene is TRBJ1-5, the V gene TRBV28; 7 nucleotides agree with TRBD1. The CDR3 has 18 residues. V was pared by 5 bases and J by 0 bases, with 13 bases of the junction left unmatched. From germline, CDR1 is MDHEN and CDR2 SYDVKM.

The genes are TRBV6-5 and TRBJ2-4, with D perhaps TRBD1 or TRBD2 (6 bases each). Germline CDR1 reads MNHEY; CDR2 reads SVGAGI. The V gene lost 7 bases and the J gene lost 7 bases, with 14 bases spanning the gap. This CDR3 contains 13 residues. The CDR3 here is CASTYRGANIQYF. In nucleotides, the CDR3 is TGTGCCAGCACCTATAGGGGGGCCAACATTCAGTACTTC.

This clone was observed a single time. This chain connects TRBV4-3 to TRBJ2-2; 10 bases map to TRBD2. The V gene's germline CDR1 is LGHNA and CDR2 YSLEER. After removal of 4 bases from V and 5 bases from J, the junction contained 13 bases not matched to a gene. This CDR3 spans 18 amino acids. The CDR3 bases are TGCGCCAGCAGCCGCCTAGGGGCTAGCGGGAGTATTACCGGGGAGCTGTTTTTT. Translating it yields CASSRLGASGSITGELFF.

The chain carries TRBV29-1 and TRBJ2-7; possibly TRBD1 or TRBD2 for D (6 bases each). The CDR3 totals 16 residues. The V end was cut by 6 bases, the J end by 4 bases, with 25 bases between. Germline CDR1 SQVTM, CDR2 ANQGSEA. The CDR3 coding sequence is TGCAGCGTGTATGGAGGGGCCAGGGGTTCTAATTACGAGCAGTACTTC. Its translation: CSVYGGARGSNYEQYF.

The chain's CDR3 is CATSRDSGTGLYEQYF. CDR3 coding DNA: TGTGCCACCAGCAGAGATTCCGGGACAGGACTGTACGAGCAGTACTTC. The rearrangement uses TRBV15 and TRBJ2-7; 8 bases are a match to TRBD1. CDR3 length: 16 amino acids. Germline CDR1 reads LNHNV; CDR2 reads YYDKDF (reference sequence). V shed 0 bases, J shed 4 bases, and the junction held 8 bases outside the gene matches.

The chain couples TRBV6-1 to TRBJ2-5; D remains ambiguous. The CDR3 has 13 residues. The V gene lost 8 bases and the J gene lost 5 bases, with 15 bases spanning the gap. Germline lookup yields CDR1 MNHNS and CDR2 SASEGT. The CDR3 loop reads CASVFGYRETQYF. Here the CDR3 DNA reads TGTGCCAGCGTTTTTGGTTACCGGGAGACCCAGTACTTC.

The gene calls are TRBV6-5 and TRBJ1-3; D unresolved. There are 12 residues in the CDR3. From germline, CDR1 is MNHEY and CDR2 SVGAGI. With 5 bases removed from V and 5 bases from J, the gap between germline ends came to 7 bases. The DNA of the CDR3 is TGTGCCAGCAGTCTCGACAGAAACACCATATATTTT. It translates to CASSLDRNTIYF.

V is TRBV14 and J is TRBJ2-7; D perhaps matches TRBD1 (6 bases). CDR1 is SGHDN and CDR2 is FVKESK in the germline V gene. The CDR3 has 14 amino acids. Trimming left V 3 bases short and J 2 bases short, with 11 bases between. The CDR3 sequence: CASSQRDTTYEQYF. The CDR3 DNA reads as TGTGCCAGCAGCCAGAGGGACACTACCTACGAGCAGTACTTC.

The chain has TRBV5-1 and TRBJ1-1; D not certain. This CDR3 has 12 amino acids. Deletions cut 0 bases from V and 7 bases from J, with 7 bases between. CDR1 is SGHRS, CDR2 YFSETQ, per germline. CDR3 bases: TGCGCCAGCAGCTTGGGTTCCTTTGAAGCTTTCTTT. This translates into CASSLGSFEAFF. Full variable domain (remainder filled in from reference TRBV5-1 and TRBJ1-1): KAGVTQTPRYLIKTRGQQVTLSCSPISGHRSVSWYQQTPGQGLQFLFEYFSETQRNKGNFPGRFSGRQFSNSRSEMNVSTLELGDSALYLCASSLGSFEAFFGQGTRLTVV.

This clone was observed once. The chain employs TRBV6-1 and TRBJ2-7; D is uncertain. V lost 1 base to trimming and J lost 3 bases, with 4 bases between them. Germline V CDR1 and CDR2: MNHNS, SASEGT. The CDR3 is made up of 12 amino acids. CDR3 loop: CASSEGHYEQYF. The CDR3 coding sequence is TGTGCCAGCAGTGAAGGGCACTACGAGCAGTACTTC.

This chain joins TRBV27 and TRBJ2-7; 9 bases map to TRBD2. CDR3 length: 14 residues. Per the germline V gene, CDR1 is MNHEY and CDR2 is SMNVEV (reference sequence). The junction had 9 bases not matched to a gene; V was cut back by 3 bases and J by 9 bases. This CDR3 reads CASSLGAGGPGQYF. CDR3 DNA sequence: TGTGCCAGCAGTTTGGGGGCGGGAGGGCCCGGGCAGTACTTC.

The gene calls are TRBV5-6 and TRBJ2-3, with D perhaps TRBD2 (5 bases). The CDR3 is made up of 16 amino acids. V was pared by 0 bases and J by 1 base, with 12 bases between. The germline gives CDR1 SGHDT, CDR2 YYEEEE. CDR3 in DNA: TGTGCCAGCAGCTTGGCCGAAGGGAGTGGCACAGATACGCAGTATTTT. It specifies CASSLAEGSGTDTQYF.

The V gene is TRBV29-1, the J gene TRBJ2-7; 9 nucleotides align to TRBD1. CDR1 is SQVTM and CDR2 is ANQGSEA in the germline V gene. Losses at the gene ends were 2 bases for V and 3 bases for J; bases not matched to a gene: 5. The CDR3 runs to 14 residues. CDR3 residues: CSVEKQGAFYEQYF. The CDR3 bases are TGCAGCGTTGAAAAACAGGGGGCGTTCTACGAGCAGTACTTC.

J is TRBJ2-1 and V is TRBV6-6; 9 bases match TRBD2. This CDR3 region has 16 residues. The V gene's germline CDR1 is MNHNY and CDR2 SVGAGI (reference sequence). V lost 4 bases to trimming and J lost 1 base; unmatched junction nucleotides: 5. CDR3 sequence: CASSFRLAESYNEQFF. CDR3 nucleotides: TGTGCCAGCAGTTTTAGACTAGCGGAGTCCTACAATGAGCAGTTCTTC.